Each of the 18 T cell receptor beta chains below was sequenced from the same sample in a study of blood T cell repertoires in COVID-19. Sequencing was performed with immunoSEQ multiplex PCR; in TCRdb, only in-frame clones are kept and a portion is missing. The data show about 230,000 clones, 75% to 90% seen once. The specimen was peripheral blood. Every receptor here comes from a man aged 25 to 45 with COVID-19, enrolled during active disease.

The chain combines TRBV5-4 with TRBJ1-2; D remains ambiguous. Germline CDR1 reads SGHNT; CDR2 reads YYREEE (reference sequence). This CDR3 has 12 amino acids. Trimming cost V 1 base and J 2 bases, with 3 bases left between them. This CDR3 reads CASSLSNYGYTF. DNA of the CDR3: TGTGCCAGCAGCTTGAGCAACTATGGCTACACCTTC. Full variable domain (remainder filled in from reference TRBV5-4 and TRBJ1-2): ETGVTQSPTHLIKTRGQQVTLRCSSQSGHNTVSWYQQALGQGPQFIFQYYREEENGRGNFPPRFSGLQFPNYSSELNVNALELDDSALYLCASSLSNYGYTFGSGTRLTVV.

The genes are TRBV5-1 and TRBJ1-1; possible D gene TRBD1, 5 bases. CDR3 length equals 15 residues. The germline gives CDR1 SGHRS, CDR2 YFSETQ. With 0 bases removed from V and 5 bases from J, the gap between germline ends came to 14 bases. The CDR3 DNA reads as TGCGCCAGCAGCTTGGTCGGCAGGGTTTGTACTGAAGCTTTCTTT. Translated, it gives CASSLVGRVCTEAFF.

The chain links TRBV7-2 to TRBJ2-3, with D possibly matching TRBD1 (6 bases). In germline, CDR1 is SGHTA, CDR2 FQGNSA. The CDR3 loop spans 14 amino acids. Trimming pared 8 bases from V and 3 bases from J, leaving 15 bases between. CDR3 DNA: TGTGCCAGCCTTCTCAGGGGATCGACAGATACGCAGTATTTT. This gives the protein CASLLRGSTDTQYF.

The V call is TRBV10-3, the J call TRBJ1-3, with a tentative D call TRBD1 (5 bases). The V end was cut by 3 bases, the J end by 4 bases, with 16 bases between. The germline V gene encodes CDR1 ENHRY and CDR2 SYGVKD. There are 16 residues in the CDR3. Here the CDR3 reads CAISDSGTGPGNTIYF. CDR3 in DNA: TGTGCCATCAGTGATTCTGGGACTGGGCCCGGAAACACCATATATTTT.

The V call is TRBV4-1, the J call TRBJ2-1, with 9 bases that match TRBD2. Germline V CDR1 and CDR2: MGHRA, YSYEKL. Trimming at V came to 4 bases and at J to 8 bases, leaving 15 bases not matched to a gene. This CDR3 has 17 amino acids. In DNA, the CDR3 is TGCGCCAGCAGCCTCGTTGAAATAGCGGGAGCTGGGGATGAGCAGTTCTTC. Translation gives CASSLVEIAGAGDEQFF.

The CDR3 DNA sequence: TGTGCCTGGAGTGGACAGTCTCCGAATCAGCCCCAGCATTTT. It translates to CAWSGQSPNQPQHF. This chain joins TRBV30 and TRBJ1-5, with a weak D call TRBD1 (5 bases). Germline CDR1 is GTSNPN and CDR2 is SVGIG (reference sequence). The CDR3 covers 14 residues. The V end lost 1 base, the J end lost 4 bases, and 11 bases lay between the germline ends.

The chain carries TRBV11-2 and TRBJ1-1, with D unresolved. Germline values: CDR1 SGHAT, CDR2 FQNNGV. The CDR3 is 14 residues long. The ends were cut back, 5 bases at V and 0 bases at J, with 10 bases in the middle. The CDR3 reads CASSPTPMNTEAFF. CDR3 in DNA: TGTGCCAGCAGCCCCACACCCATGAACACTGAAGCTTTCTTT.

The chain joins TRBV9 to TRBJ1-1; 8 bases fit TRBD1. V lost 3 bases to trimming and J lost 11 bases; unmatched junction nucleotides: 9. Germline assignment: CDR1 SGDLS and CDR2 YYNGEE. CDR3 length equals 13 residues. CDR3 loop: CASSGSDRVGAFF. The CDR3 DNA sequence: TGTGCCAGCAGCGGGTCGGACAGGGTCGGCGCTTTCTTT.

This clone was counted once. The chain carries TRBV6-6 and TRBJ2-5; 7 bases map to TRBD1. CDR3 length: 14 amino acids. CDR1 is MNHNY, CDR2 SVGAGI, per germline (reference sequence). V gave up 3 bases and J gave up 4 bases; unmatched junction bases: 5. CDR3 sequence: CASSYDRVRETQYF. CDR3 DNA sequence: TGTGCCAGCAGTTATGACAGGGTCAGAGAGACCCAGTACTTC.

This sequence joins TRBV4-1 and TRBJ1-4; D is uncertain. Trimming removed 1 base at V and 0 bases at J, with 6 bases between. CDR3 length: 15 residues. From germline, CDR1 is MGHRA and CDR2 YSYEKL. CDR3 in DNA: TGCGCCAGCAGCCAAGTGGCGGCAACTAATGAAAAACTGTTTTTT. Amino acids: CASSQVAATNEKLFF.

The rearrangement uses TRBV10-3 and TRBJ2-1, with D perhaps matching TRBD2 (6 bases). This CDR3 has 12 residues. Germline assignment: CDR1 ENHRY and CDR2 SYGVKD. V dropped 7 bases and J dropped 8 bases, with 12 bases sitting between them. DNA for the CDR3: TGTGCCATCACGGACGGGAGCTATGAGCAGTTCTTC. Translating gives CAITDGSYEQFF.

The CDR3 sequence is CASSQGGTGRSPLHF. DNA of the CDR3: TGTGCCAGCAGCCAAGGGGGGACAGGGCGGTCACCCCTCCACTTT. The chain carries TRBV3-1 (or the pseudogene TRBV3-2) and TRBJ1-6; TRBD1 aligns across 9 bases. Germline trimming cut 1 base from V and 10 bases from J; bases unmatched to any gene: 5. From germline, CDR1 is LGHDT and CDR2 YNNKEL (reference sequence). This CDR3 spans 15 amino acids.

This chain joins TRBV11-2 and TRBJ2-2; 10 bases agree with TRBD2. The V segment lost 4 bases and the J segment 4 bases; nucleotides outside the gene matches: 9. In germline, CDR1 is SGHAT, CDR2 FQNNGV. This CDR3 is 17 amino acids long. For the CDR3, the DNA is TGTGCCAGCAGCTCCAAGCGAGCGGGGGGGCGCACCGGGGAGCTGTTTTTT. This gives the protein CASSSKRAGGRTGELFF. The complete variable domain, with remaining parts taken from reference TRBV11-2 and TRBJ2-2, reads EAGVAQSPRYKIIEKRQSVAFWCNPISGHATLYWYQQILGQGPKLLIQFQNNGVVDDSQLPKDRFSAERLKGVDSTLKIQPAKLEDSAVYLCASSSKRAGGRTGELFFGEGSRLTVL.

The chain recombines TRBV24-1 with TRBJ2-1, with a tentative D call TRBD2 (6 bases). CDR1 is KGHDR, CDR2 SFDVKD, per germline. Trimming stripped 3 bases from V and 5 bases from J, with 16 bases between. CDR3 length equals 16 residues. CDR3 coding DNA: TGTGCCACCAGTGATATTGGGGCGGGATCCAACAATGAGCAGTTCTTC. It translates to CATSDIGAGSNNEQFF.

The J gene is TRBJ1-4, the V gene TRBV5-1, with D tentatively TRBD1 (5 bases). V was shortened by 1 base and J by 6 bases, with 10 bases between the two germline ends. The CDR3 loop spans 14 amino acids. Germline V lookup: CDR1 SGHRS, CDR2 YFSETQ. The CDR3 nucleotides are TGCGCCAGCAGCTTGTGGGGCTCCGATGAAAAACTGTTTTTT. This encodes CASSLWGSDEKLFF.

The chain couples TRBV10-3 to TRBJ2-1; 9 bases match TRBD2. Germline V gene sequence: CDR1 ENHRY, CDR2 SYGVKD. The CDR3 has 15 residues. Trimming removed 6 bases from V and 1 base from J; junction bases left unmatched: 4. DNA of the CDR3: TGTGCCATCAGAGATAGCGGGGGTTCCTACAATGAGCAGTTCTTC. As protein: CAIRDSGGSYNEQFF.

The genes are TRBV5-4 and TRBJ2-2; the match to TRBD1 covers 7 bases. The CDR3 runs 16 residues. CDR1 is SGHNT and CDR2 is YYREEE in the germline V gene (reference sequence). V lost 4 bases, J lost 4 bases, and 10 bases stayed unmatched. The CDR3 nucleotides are TGTGCCAGCAGCCCCCTTCCGGGACAGACCACCGGGGAGCTGTTTTTT. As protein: CASSPLPGQTTGELFF.

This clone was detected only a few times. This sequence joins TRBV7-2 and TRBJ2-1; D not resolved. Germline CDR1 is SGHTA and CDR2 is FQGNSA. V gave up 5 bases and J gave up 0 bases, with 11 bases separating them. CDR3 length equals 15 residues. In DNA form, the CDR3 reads TGTGCCAGCAGCCCTCCCCTCAGCTCCTACAATGAGCAGTTCTTC. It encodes CASSPPLSSYNEQFF.